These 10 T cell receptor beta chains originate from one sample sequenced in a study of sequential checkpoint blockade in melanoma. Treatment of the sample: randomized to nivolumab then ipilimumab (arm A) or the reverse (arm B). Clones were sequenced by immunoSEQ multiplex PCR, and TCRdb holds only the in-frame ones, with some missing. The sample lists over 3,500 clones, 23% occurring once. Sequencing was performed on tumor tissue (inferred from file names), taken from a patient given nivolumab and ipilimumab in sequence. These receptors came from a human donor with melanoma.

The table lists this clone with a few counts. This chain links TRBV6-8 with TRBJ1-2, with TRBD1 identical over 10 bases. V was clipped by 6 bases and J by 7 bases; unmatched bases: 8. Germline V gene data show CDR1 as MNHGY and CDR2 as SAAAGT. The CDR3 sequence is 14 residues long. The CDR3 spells CASRQGGTGVGYTF. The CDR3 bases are TGTGCCAGCAGACAGGGGGGGACAGGGGTTGGCTACACCTTC.

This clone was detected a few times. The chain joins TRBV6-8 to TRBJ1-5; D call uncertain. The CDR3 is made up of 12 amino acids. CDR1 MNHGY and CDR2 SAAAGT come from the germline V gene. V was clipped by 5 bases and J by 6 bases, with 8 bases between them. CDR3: CASSLLGQPQHF. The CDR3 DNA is TGTGCCAGCAGTCTACTGGGTCAGCCCCAGCATTTT.

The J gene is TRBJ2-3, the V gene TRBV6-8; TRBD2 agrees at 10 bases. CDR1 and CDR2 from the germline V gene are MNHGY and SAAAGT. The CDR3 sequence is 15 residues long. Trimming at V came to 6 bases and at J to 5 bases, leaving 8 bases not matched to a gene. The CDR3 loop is CASRLLAGVRDTQYF. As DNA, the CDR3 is TGTGCCAGCAGGCTCCTAGCGGGGGTTAGAGATACGCAGTATTTT.

The CDR3 DNA is TGTGCCAGTAGTCCCGCCCAGGGGGCGCGCGGAAACACCATATATTTT. Amino acids: CASSPAQGARGNTIYF. The chain carries TRBV19 and TRBJ1-3; 8 nucleotides agree with TRBD1. J lost 4 bases, V lost 5 bases, and 10 bases had no gene match. Germline CDR1 is LNHDA and CDR2 is SQIVND (reference sequence). CDR3 length: 16 amino acids.

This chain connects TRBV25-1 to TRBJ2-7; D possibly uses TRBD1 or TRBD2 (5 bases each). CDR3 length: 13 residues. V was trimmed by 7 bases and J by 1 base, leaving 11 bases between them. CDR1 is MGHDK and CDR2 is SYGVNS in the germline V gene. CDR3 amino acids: CASTRDGSYEQYF. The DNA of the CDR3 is TGTGCCAGCACACGGGACGGATCCTACGAGCAGTACTTC.

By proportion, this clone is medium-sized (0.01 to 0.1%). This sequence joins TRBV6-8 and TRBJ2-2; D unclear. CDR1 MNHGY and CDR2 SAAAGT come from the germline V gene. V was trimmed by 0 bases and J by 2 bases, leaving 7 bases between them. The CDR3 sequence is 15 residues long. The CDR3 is CASSYSSPNTGELFF. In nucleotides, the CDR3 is TGTGCCAGCAGTTACTCGTCTCCTAACACCGGGGAGCTGTTTTTT.

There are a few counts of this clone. CDR3: CASSTGGSSNQPQHF. The DNA for the CDR3 is TGTGCCAGCAGCACAGGGGGCTCTAGCAATCAGCCCCAGCATTTT. This rearrangement joins TRBV28 to TRBJ1-5; TRBD1 matches at 9 bases. CDR1 and CDR2 from the germline V gene are MDHEN and SYDVKM. V lost 6 bases to trimming and J lost 0 bases; unmatched junction nucleotides: 3. CDR3 size: 15 residues.

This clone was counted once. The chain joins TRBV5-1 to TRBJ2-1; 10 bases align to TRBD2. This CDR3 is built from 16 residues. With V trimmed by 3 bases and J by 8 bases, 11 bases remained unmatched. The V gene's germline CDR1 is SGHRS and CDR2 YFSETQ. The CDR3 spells CASSWGTSGVGDEQFF. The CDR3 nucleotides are TGCGCCAGCAGCTGGGGAACTAGCGGGGTAGGGGATGAGCAGTTCTTC. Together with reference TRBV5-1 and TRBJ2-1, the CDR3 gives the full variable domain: KAGVTQTPRYLIKTRGQQVTLSCSPISGHRSVSWYQQTPGQGLQFLFEYFSETQRNKGNFPGRFSGRQFSNSRSEMNVSTLELGDSALYLCASSWGTSGVGDEQFFGPGTRLTVL.

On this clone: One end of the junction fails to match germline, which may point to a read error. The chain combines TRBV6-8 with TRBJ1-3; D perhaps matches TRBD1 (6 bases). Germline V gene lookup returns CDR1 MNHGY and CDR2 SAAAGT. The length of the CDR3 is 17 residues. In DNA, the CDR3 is TGTGCCAGCAGTGACTCGACCAGGGGCGGCTCTGGAAACACCATATATTTT. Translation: CASSDSTRGGSGNTIYF.

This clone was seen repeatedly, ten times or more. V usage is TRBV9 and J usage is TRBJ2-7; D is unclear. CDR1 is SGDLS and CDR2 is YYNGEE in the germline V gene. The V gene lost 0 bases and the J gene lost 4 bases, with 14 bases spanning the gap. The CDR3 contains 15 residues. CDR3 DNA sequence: TGTGCCAGCAGCGTAGGAGCCGAACGACGTTACGAGCAGTACTTC. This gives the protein CASSVGAERRYEQYF.